The rows below give T cell receptor beta chains drawn from one sample of a study of blood T cells in healthy people across ages. TCRdb re-derived calls from the 5' RACE reads in MiXCR, one entry per CDR3 protein. Of 1.5 million to 2 million distinct CDR3 sequences detected, around 48% appear once; the ten largest clones hold roughly 2.1%. The specimen sequenced was blood. The receptors originated from a woman aged 40 to 55 in good health. CDR3s include the opening cysteine and the closing phenylalanine or tryptophan. Fields, in order: J gene, D gene, V gene, clone size, CDR3 protein, CDR3 DNA. The D gene is left open where the match is weak. Part of the rows lack a size; the others show once, few, many or a class for expanded clones.

J: TRBJ2-3; D: TRBD1; V: TRBV29-1; size: -; CDR3: CSVRTGGEADTQYF; DNA: TGCAGCGTACGGACAGGGGGCGAAGCAGATACGCAGTATTTT
J: TRBJ1-2; D: -; V: TRBV7-2; size: once; CDR3: CASSSESGARGGYTF; DNA: TGTGCCAGCAGCTCGGAATCCGGTGCCCGGGGTGGCTACACCTTC
J: TRBJ1-2; D: -; V: TRBV7-2; size: -; CDR3: CASSYGVNLDGYTF; DNA: TGTGCCAGCAGCTACGGGGTCAACTTGGATGGCTACACCTTC
J: TRBJ2-1; D: TRBD2; V: TRBV14; size: once; CDR3: CASSQRPGLASVNEQFF; DNA: TGTGCCAGCAGCCAGAGACCGGGACTAGCGTCTGTCAATGAGCAGTTCTTC
J: TRBJ2-3; D: -; V: TRBV3-1; size: -; CDR3: CASSLGRITTDTQYF; DNA: TGTGCCAGCAGCCTGGGACGGATTACCACAGATACGCAGTATTTT
J: TRBJ2-3; D: -; V: TRBV7-3; size: once; CDR3: CASSSASVPSSTDTQYF; DNA: TGTGCCAGCAGCTCCGCTTCGGTCCCCTCTAGCACAGATACGCAGTATTTT
J: TRBJ2-5; D: TRBD1; V: TRBV19; size: -; CDR3: CASTTGEGTETQYF; DNA: TGTGCCAGTACGACAGGGGAAGGGACAGAGACCCAGTACTTC
J: TRBJ2-3; D: -; V: TRBV20-1; size: few; CDR3: CSARKVLAFTDTQYF; DNA: TGCAGTGCTAGGAAGGTGTTAGCTTTCACAGATACGCAGTATTTT
J: TRBJ2-7; D: TRBD1; V: TRBV6-1; size: -; CDR3: CASRQGANHEQYF; DNA: TGTGCCAGTAGACAGGGGGCAAACCACGAGCAGTACTTC
J: TRBJ1-2; D: -; V: TRBV29-1; size: once; CDR3: CIVEDYHYGYTF; DNA: TGCATCGTTGAAGACTACCACTATGGCTACACCTTC
J: TRBJ2-3; D: -; V: TRBV6-6; size: few; CDR3: CASSYAEGGNTDTQYF; DNA: TGTGCCAGCAGTTACGCCGAGGGGGGGAACACAGATACGCAGTATTTT
J: TRBJ1-6; D: -; V: TRBV5-1; size: -; CDR3: CASSLIQGENSPLHF; DNA: TGCGCCAGCAGCTTGATTCAAGGGGAGAATTCACCCCTCCACTTT
J: TRBJ2-5; D: -; V: TRBV7-2; size: few; CDR3: CASSLYKMSETQYF; DNA: TGTGCCAGCAGCTTATACAAGATGTCAGAGACCCAGTACTTC
J: TRBJ2-1; D: TRBD1; V: TRBV7-2; size: -; CDR3: CASTRTGGNYNEQFF; DNA: TGTGCCAGCACCCGGACAGGGGGTAACTACAATGAGCAGTTCTTC
J: TRBJ2-5; D: TRBD1; V: TRBV5-1; size: few; CDR3: CASSPSDRAQETQYF; DNA: TGCGCCAGCAGCCCGAGCGACAGGGCCCAAGAGACCCAGTACTTC
J: TRBJ2-7; D: -; V: TRBV27; size: -; CDR3: CASSTRQDSYEQYF; DNA: TGTGCCAGCAGTACCAGACAGGACAGCTACGAGCAGTACTTC
J: TRBJ2-7; D: -; V: TRBV6-5; size: -; CDR3: CASSPSDAGHWEQYF; DNA: TGTGCCAGCAGCCCCTCGGATGCCGGACACTGGGAGCAGTACTTC
J: TRBJ2-3; D: TRBD2; V: TRBV20-1; size: few; CDR3: CSASQSGGDTDTQYF; DNA: TGCAGTGCTTCCCAGAGCGGGGGGGACACAGATACGCAGTATTTT
J: TRBJ2-7; D: -; V: TRBV4-3; size: -; CDR3: CASSQGRGGYSYEQYF; DNA: TGCGCCAGCAGCCAAGGCAGGGGGGGATACTCCTACGAGCAGTACTTC
J: TRBJ2-1; D: TRBD2; V: TRBV3-1; size: -; CDR3: CASSQDPLAGDGSEQFF; DNA: TGTGCCAGCAGCCAAGACCCACTAGCGGGAGACGGTAGTGAGCAGTTCTTC
J: TRBJ2-5; D: -; V: TRBV28; size: once; CDR3: CASSTQRDGGYQETQYF; DNA: TGTGCCAGCAGTACTCAACGGGATGGGGGGTACCAAGAGACCCAGTACTTC
J: TRBJ1-5; D: -; V: TRBV7-8; size: few; CDR3: CASSFTGPNQPQHF; DNA: TGTGCCAGCAGCTTTACGGGGCCCAATCAGCCCCAGCATTTT
J: TRBJ1-1; D: -; V: TRBV20-1; size: -; CDR3: CSASPRRSEAFF; DNA: TGCAGTGCTAGTCCCAGAAGATCTGAAGCTTTCTTT
J: TRBJ2-1; D: -; V: TRBV5-1; size: -; CDR3: CASSGTRTSYNEQFF; DNA: TGCGCCAGCAGCGGCACCCGGACCTCCTACAATGAGCAGTTCTTC
J: TRBJ1-6; D: -; V: TRBV7-9; size: -; CDR3: CASSWDNSPLHF; DNA: TGTGCCAGCAGTTGGGATAATTCACCCCTCCACTTT
J: TRBJ1-2; D: -; V: TRBV5-1; size: -; CDR3: CASSSGEFYPGYTF; DNA: TGCGCCAGCAGCTCGGGGGAGTTCTATCCCGGCTACACCTTC
J: TRBJ1-5; D: TRBD1; V: TRBV6-2/TRBV6-3; size: -; CDR3: CASSTVDRDNQPQHF; DNA: TGTGCCAGCAGTACAGTGGACAGGGACAATCAGCCCCAGCATTTT
J: TRBJ2-2; D: TRBD1; V: TRBV6-6; size: -; CDR3: CASSKDRGHTGELFF; DNA: TGTGCCAGCAGTAAGGACAGGGGGCACACCGGGGAGCTGTTTTTT
J: TRBJ2-3; D: TRBD2; V: TRBV20-1; size: once; CDR3: CSARGDGTRTPTDTQYF; DNA: TGCAGTGCTAGAGGGGATGGGACTAGGACTCCCACAGATACGCAGTATTTT
J: TRBJ2-1; D: -; V: TRBV20-1; size: many; CDR3: CSARAGASYNEQFF; DNA: TGCAGTGCTAGAGCGGGGGCATCCTACAATGAGCAGTTCTTC
J: TRBJ1-2; D: -; V: TRBV27; size: few; CDR3: CASSSDSLDYGYTF; DNA: TGTGCCAGCAGTTCAGACAGCCTCGACTATGGCTACACCTTC
J: TRBJ1-2; D: -; V: TRBV7-9; size: -; CDR3: CASSLARTEGYTF; DNA: TGTGCCAGCAGCTTGGCGAGGACAGAAGGCTACACCTTC
J: TRBJ1-1; D: -; V: TRBV7-2; size: -; CDR3: CASSHPTRFNTEAFF; DNA: TGTGCCAGCAGCCACCCGACTCGGTTCAACACTGAAGCTTTCTTT
J: TRBJ1-2; D: -; V: TRBV7-3; size: -; CDR3: CASSPTSSYYGYTF; DNA: TGTGCCAGCAGCCCAACCAGTTCTTACTATGGCTACACCTTC